Listed here are 7 T cell receptor beta chains from one sample, sequenced in a study of blood T cell repertoires in COVID-19. Sequencing was performed with immunoSEQ multiplex PCR; in TCRdb, only in-frame clones are kept and a portion is missing. Altogether about 64,000 clones are present, roughly 80% being singletons, with the ten largest covering over 12%. Sequences were obtained from peripheral blood. These TCRs come from a man aged 60 to 75 with COVID-19, enrolled during active disease.

The chain carries TRBV28 and TRBJ2-4; 7 nucleotides match TRBD1. CDR3 size: 15 residues. Trimming took 5 bases from V and 4 from J; bases not matched to a gene: 8. The germline V gene has CDR1 MDHEN and CDR2 SYDVKM. In nucleotides, the CDR3 is TGTGCCAGCAGTGAAGGGACAGCCACAAAAAACATTCAGTACTTC. Translated, it gives CASSEGTATKNIQYF.

This clone was detected only once. The J gene is TRBJ2-1, the V gene TRBV20-1, with a weak D call TRBD1 (5 bases). V was trimmed by 4 bases and J by 10 bases, leaving 11 bases between them. Germline loops: CDR1 DFQATT, CDR2 SNEGSKA (reference sequence). The CDR3 runs to 11 residues. The CDR3, as DNA: TGCAGTGCTAATAAGGGGTTGGAGCAGTTCTTC. Translated: CSANKGLEQFF.

J is TRBJ2-7 and V is TRBV30; no clear D gene. CDR3 length: 13 residues. V was clipped by 0 bases and J by 5 bases, with 11 bases between them. CDR1 and CDR2 from the germline V gene are GTSNPN and SVGIG (reference sequence). The CDR3 bases are TGTGCCTGGAGTGTACGAACAGACCACGAGCAGTACTTC. Translated, it gives CAWSVRTDHEQYF.

The chain is built from TRBV5-5 and TRBJ1-3, with TRBD1 as a possible D gene (6 bases). The CDR3 loop spans 14 amino acids. With 4 bases removed from V and 0 bases from J, the gap between germline ends came to 8 bases. Germline values: CDR1 SGHKS, CDR2 YYEKEE (reference sequence). The CDR3 reads CASSGTRSGNTIYF. As DNA, the CDR3 is TGTGCCAGCAGCGGGACACGCTCTGGAAACACCATATATTTT.

This clone appeared a few times. The chain employs TRBV9 and TRBJ2-7, with D perhaps matching TRBD2 (5 bases). Germline V gene data show CDR1 as SGDLS and CDR2 as YYNGEE. V was clipped by 4 bases and J by 2 bases, with 16 bases between them. The CDR3 consists of 15 residues. The CDR3 reads CASSSRAETTYEQYF. DNA of the CDR3: TGTGCCAGCAGCTCCCGGGCAGAGACTACCTACGAGCAGTACTTC. Using reference TRBV9 and TRBJ2-7 for the parts outside the CDR3, the full variable domain is DSGVTQTPKHLITATGQRVTLRCSPRSGDLSVYWYQQSLDQGLQFLIQYYNGEERAKGNILERFSAQQFPDLHSELNLSSLELGDSALYFCASSSRAETTYEQYFGPGTRLTVT.

The chain uses TRBV6-6 and TRBJ1-6; 8 bases are a match to TRBD1. V was pared by 6 bases and J by 7 bases, with 11 bases of the junction left unmatched. The germline CDR1 and CDR2 sequences are MNHNY and SVGAGI (reference sequence). The CDR3 runs to 16 residues. DNA of the CDR3: TGTGCCAGCAGCTTTTACGCGGACAGGGAGAATTCACCCCTCCACTTT. Residues: CASSFYADRENSPLHF.

The table lists this clone with a count of one. The chain uses TRBV6-1 and TRBJ1-1; D is unclear. V was cut by 2 bases and J by 3 bases, with 10 bases left in between. The length of the CDR3 is 14 residues. Per the germline V gene, CDR1 is MNHNS and CDR2 is SASEGT. CDR3 sequence (DNA): TGTGCCAGCAGTGAATACCTAGAGGACACTGAAGCTTTCTTT. Its protein is CASSEYLEDTEAFF.